A selection of T cell receptor beta chains follows, all from one sample in a study of T cell repertoires in cytomegalovirus infection. Antigen specificity for these receptors is unknown. TCRdb re-analysed the reads in MiXCR, keeping a single row per CDR3 protein. The table records about 890,000 distinct CDR3 sequences, less than 40% of them present only once. The sequences come from cultured CD8+ T cells from PBMCs, collected from culture after CMV antigen stimulation. These receptors were collected from a human donor in good health (CMV status not recorded). Some clones in this sample may be carry-over from other donors' samples. Both conserved end residues are part of each CDR3. The D gene is left open where the match is weak. Where a row states a size, it is once, few, many or the class of an expanded clone; other rows omit it.

-,TRBJ2-7,TRBD2,TRBV20-1,TGCAGTGCTATTCCGGGACTAGCGGCTTCCTACGAGCAGTACTTC,CSAIPGLAASYEQYF
few,TRBJ2-7,-,TRBV6-5,TGTGCCAGCAGCCCACAGGCCCCCTACGAGCAGTACTTC,CASSPQAPYEQYF
-,TRBJ2-5,TRBD2,TRBV3-1,TGTGCCAGCAGCCCCCGGACTAGACAAGAGACCCAGTACTTC,CASSPRTRQETQYF
-,TRBJ2-3,-,TRBV12-3/TRBV12-4,TGTGCCAGCAGTTTAAGGGTTGGCACAGATACGCAGTATTTT,CASSLRVGTDTQYF
-,TRBJ1-1,-,TRBV7-9,TGTGCCAGCAGCTACACTGGCGAGACGGCTTTCTTT,CASSYTGETAFF
-,TRBJ2-5,TRBD2,TRBV18,TGTGCCAGCTCACCCCCCCAGCCAACTAGCGGGGGGACGGAGACCCAGTACTTC,CASSPPQPTSGGTETQYF
-,TRBJ2-2,-,TRBV7-6,TGTGCCAGTAAACAAACCGGAACGAACACCGGGGAGCTGTTTTTT,CASKQTGTNTGELFF
many,TRBJ2-1,-,TRBV7-3,TGTGCCAGCAGCTATGTTCCGGACAGTTCCTACAATGAGCAGTTCTTC,CASSYVPDSSYNEQFF
-,TRBJ2-5,-,TRBV4-3,TGCGCCAGCAGCCCCACCCCGGGGCTGGCAGAGACCCAGTACTTC,CASSPTPGLAETQYF
-,TRBJ2-1,-,TRBV27,TGTGCCACAACGGCGGGATATGAGCAGTTCTTC,CATTAGYEQFF
-,TRBJ2-1,TRBD2,TRBV7-3,TGTGCCAGCAGCGTAAGCGGGGGGCCGCTAAATGAGCAGTTCTTC,CASSVSGGPLNEQFF
-,TRBJ2-1,-,TRBV9,TGTGCCAGCAGCGTGGGGGGCGGGCGGGGCCGTGAGCAGTTCTTC,CASSVGGGRGREQFF
-,TRBJ2-5,-,TRBV20-1,TGCAGTGCTAGTGTGAGGGCAGAGACCCAGTACTTC,CSASVRAETQYF
-,TRBJ1-1,TRBD1,TRBV15,TGTGCCACCAGCTACGGGACAGCCAACACTGAAGCTTTCTTT,CATSYGTANTEAFF
-,TRBJ2-7,TRBD1,TRBV27,TGTGCCAGCACCCCGCTTGTGGGACAGGGCTACGAGCAGTACTTC,CASTPLVGQGYEQYF
-,TRBJ1-5,-,TRBV27,TGTGCCAGCAGTTTGACCGGGGGCCTCAGTCAGCCCCAGCATTTT,CASSLTGGLSQPQHF
few,TRBJ1-1,TRBD1,TRBV12-3/TRBV12-4,TGTGCCAGCAGTTCCGGACAGGGGGCTACTGAAGCTTTCTTT,CASSSGQGATEAFF
-,TRBJ1-2,-,TRBV19,TGTGCCAGTAGTCCCCTGGGCAGCCACTATGGCTACACCTTC,CASSPLGSHYGYTF
-,TRBJ2-7,-,TRBV7-2,TGTGCCAGCAGCTTAGCGGACAGTTCCTACGAGCAGTACTTC,CASSLADSSYEQYF
few,TRBJ2-3,-,TRBV7-4,TGTGCCAGCAGATCGCCGGGCCCTCCGCAGGTAGATACGCAGTATTTT,CASRSPGPPQVDTQYF
few,TRBJ2-2,-,TRBV7-6,TGTGCCAGCAGCTCAACCAGGGACACCCCGAACACCGGGGAGCTGTTTTTT,CASSSTRDTPNTGELFF
few,TRBJ2-2,-,TRBV24-1,TGTGCCACCAGTGATTTGCCGGGGACGTCTCCGGGCACCGGGGAGCTGTTTTTT,CATSDLPGTSPGTGELFF
-,TRBJ1-5,-,TRBV7-9,TGTGCCAGCAGCTTAGAGGCGGCGCCCGATCAGCCCCAGCATTTT,CASSLEAAPDQPQHF
few,TRBJ2-2,-,TRBV28,TGTGCCAGCACCTCCCAGGGGAGGCACGGGGAGCTGTTTTTT,CASTSQGRHGELFF
many,TRBJ1-1,TRBD1,TRBV7-9,TGTGCCAGCAGCCCTACAGGGGGCACTGAAGCTTTCTTT,CASSPTGGTEAFF
-,TRBJ2-4,TRBD1,TRBV4-1,TGCGCCAGCAGCCAAGATTCTCGGACAGGGAAAAACATTCAGTACTTC,CASSQDSRTGKNIQYF
many,TRBJ2-1,TRBD2,TRBV6-5,TGTGCCAGCAGTTACTACTCGGGAGCGGGGGCTGGGAATGAGCAGTTCTTC,CASSYYSGAGAGNEQFF
few,TRBJ2-5,TRBD2,TRBV5-6,TGTGCCAGCCTGTTCGGGACTAGCGCCTACCAAGAGACCCAGTACTTC,CASLFGTSAYQETQYF
many,TRBJ2-7,TRBD2,TRBV10-3,TGTGCCATCAGTGCCCCTGGGACTAGCCTTGAGTACTTC,CAISAPGTSLEYF
-,TRBJ1-5,TRBD1,TRBV27,TGTGCCAGCAGTATCCGGGACAGCTATCAGCCCCAGCATTTT,CASSIRDSYQPQHF
-,TRBJ2-7,-,TRBV5-8,TGTGCCAGCAGCTTCTGGGGTTATTCCTACGAGCAGTACTTC,CASSFWGYSYEQYF
many,TRBJ2-7,TRBD2,TRBV7-6,TGTGCCAGCAGCTTGACGGGACTAGCGGGGGGCGAGCAGTACTTC,CASSLTGLAGGEQYF
-,TRBJ2-3,TRBD2,TRBV4-3,TGCGCCAGCAGCCAAGAAGGGCGGGGGGATACGCAGTATTTT,CASSQEGRGDTQYF
few,TRBJ2-5,TRBD2,TRBV6-1,TGTGCCACCTTGGTCGGGGGGGCCGTGGAGACCCAGTACTTC,CATLVGGAVETQYF
few,TRBJ2-1,TRBD2,TRBV15,TGTGCCACCACCAGGGAGCGGGGGATCGACAATGAGCAGTTCTTC,CATTRERGIDNEQFF
many,TRBJ2-1,-,TRBV2,TGTGCCAGCAGCCCCACCGCCTCGTCTGGGAATGAGCAGTTCTTC,CASSPTASSGNEQFF
-,TRBJ2-1,TRBD2,TRBV2,TGTGCCAGCAGTGATGTGGCGGGGGATGAGCAGTTCTTC,CASSDVAGDEQFF
-,TRBJ2-2,-,TRBV27,TGTGCCAGCAGCCAGGGGTGGTGGACCGGGGAGCTGTTTTTT,CASSQGWWTGELFF
-,TRBJ1-1,-,TRBV10-3,TGTGCCATCAGGGACTTAATGAACACTGAAGCTTTCTTT,CAIRDLMNTEAFF
-,TRBJ2-1,TRBD2,TRBV27,TGTGCCAGCAGTGTATCTAGCGGGGAAACCTACAATGAGCAGTTCTTC,CASSVSSGETYNEQFF
few,TRBJ1-5,-,TRBV19,TGTGCCAGTAGTATAAGCAGCTTTAGCAATCAGCCCCAGCATTTT,CASSISSFSNQPQHF
many,TRBJ2-7,TRBD2,TRBV11-3,TGTGCCAGCAGCTTACAAATTGGACTAGCCCTCGAGCAGTACTTC,CASSLQIGLALEQYF
-,TRBJ2-1,-,TRBV18,TGTGCCAGCTCACCGGTAAATACCGGCTCCTACAATGAGCAGTTCTTC,CASSPVNTGSYNEQFF
few,TRBJ2-1,TRBD2,TRBV2,TGTGCCAGCAGTGTATCCCTGGGACTAGCGGGGGGAAAGAATGAGCAGTTCTTC,CASSVSLGLAGGKNEQFF
-,TRBJ1-2,TRBD1,TRBV5-6,TGTGCCAGCAGCTCGATCGACAGGGTGGATGGCTACACCTTC,CASSSIDRVDGYTF
-,TRBJ1-1,-,TRBV5-6,TGTGCCAGCAGCTCGGGGGCGCGTACTGAAGCTTTCTTT,CASSSGARTEAFF
few,TRBJ2-7,-,TRBV7-8,TGTGCCAGCAGCGCCTTTGTCACGACGGGGTCCTACGAGCAGTACTTC,CASSAFVTTGSYEQYF
-,TRBJ1-5,TRBD1,TRBV6-1,TGTGCCAGCAGTGATTGGACAGGCTATAGCAATCAGCCCCAGCATTTT,CASSDWTGYSNQPQHF
-,TRBJ2-7,-,TRBV9,TGTGCCAGCGGACCAACCTACGAGCAGTACTTC,CASGPTYEQYF
few,TRBJ2-1,TRBD1,TRBV24-1,TGTGCCACCAGTGACACGGACAGGGGGCCCTACAATGAGCAGTTCTTC,CATSDTDRGPYNEQFF
-,TRBJ1-2,-,TRBV10-3,TGTGCCATCTTAGAGATCTATGGCTACACCTTC,CAILEIYGYTF
-,TRBJ1-1,-,TRBV7-6,TGTGCCAGCAGCTTAGCGGACGACTATGAAGCTTTCTTT,CASSLADDYEAFF
-,TRBJ2-4,-,TRBV6-2/TRBV6-3,TGTGCCAGCAGTTACAGGGGAGCCAAAAACATTCAGTACTTC,CASSYRGAKNIQYF
-,TRBJ2-1,TRBD2,TRBV27,TGTGCCAGCAGTCCGACTAGCGGGGAGGACAATGAGCAGTTCTTC,CASSPTSGEDNEQFF
few,TRBJ2-5,TRBD2,TRBV9,TGTGCCAGCAGCGTATCGGGAGGTCTCCAAGAGACCCAGTACTTC,CASSVSGGLQETQYF
once,TRBJ1-1,-,TRBV6-5,TGTGCCAGTGCCGAGGGGCAAAACACTGAAGCTTTCTTT,CASAEGQNTEAFF